The sequence of this T cell receptor (beta chain) was determined in a study of cytomegalovirus exposure and HLA in healthy donors (dated by TCRdb to about 2017). For the wider study: According to a later analysis, the roughly 120 validation repertoires were produced on the same platform as the approximately 690 repertoires of the first cohort. The study was designed to test whether signatures of past pathogen exposure could be identified by cataloging public T cell receptors. In addition to the first cohort of 666 subjects, a separate validation cohort of approximately 120 different subjects was used. The study combined high-throughput TCR immunosequencing, statistical association of individual TCRs with disease status, and machine learning to predict cytomegalovirus infection status.

Spanning cysteine to phenylalanine, the CDR3 consists of 14 amino acids. The CDR3 DNA has 42 bases and is translated from base 1. CDR1 and CDR2 are read off the germline V gene as SGHRS and YFSETQ. Relative to germline, V is missing 3 bases and J is missing 3 bases, with 6 bases of the junction outside any gene match. This clone was found once. Its recognized antigen is unknown. No base qualities exist here, and no much larger clone lies one base off it. The paper as a whole reports these results and caveats: A later analysis lacked HLA typing for the validation cohort, so it scored co-occurrence in that cohort across all 110 or so repertoires. In vitro tests confirmed that a few of the cytomegalovirus-associated TCR beta chains recognize cytomegalovirus antigens. The study gave a list of 150 to 200 TCR beta chains associated with cytomegalovirus. The classifier was reported to diagnose cytomegalovirus status with high specificity and sensitivity in both the original cohort and the validation cohort. Subsequent analysis determined that TCRs grouped into clusters in the first cohort also showed a tendency toward co-occurrence across the roughly 110 validation repertoires, and 94% of cluster scores exceeded 0. Most TCR sequences were observed very rarely across donors, whereas some public TCRs were present in many individuals. The authors suggested that the approach could potentially be generalized to other disease states and immunological phenotypes.

The donors were included in the validation cohort of 100 to 150 subjects, a group kept apart from the roughly 700-subject first cohort. The library was produced with the immunoSEQ multiplex PCR assay. The published analysis was carried out like this. A statistical classification framework was developed to diagnose cytomegalovirus status using the catalog of TCR beta chain sequences. TCRdb retrieved this table from immuneACCESS and kept in-frame rearrangements only. Not all clones are present; in checked studies, unresolved V genes account for under half, and no reason is known for the remainder. That table furnishes V, J and clone size, whereas the DNA furnished D and trimming. The sample table records about 200,000 clones; around nine tenths of these occur just once. Clones ranked in the top ten supply roughly 2% of the sample.

The receptor was derived from a woman under 30 in good health and CMV-seropositive. The source material was PBMCs. This chain joins TRBV5-1 to TRBJ2-7, with 7 middle bases fitting TRBD2. The DNA sequence is given as TGCGCCAGCAGCTCCGGGACTACTTTCTACGAGCAGTACTTC. It translates as CASSSGTTFYEQYF.